The clone carrying this T cell receptor beta chain was recorded once. This record comes from a study of T cell changes during pregnancy in multiple sclerosis. Here immunoSEQ multiplex PCR was the method, and the copy in TCRdb shows in-frame clones only, minus some. The repertoire holds approximately 92,000 clones, approximately 92% seen once, with about 2.7% in the top ten. The clonotype originates from a female donor with multiple sclerosis, enrolled in a pregnancy study. The sequencing here drew on peripheral blood, taken in the first trimester of pregnancy.

The CDR3 is CASSLRGPNYGYTF. The CDR3 DNA is TGTGCCAGCAGTTTAAGAGGTCCCAACTATGGCTACACCTTC. The chain is built from TRBV28 and TRBJ1-2, with D unresolved. Trimming took 2 bases from V and 2 from J, leaving 9 bases between them. Germline V gives CDR1 MDHEN, CDR2 SYDVKM. The CDR3 has 14 residues.